This TCR beta chain appears in the sequencing data of a study of T cells in Graves' hyperthyroidism and ophthalmopathy. Findings and caveats of the study: Ophthalmopathy could be told apart from stable hyperthyroidism with a 13 V-J model. Blood held most thyroid clonotypes expanded above 0.001 frequency.

This clonotype has at least ten counts. The target antigen is unknown. The CDR3 totals 14 residues. V shed 7 bases and J 3 bases; nucleotides not matched to a gene: 4. Exclusions: uncontrolled infection, other autoimmune disease, pregnancy, lactation. Thyroid ultrasound and orbital computed tomography, with clinical symptoms and serum thyroxine and TRAb, informed diagnoses. TCR beta CDR3 sequences were amplified from RNA transcripts. HTBI primers were used for first-round RT-PCR of the TCR CDR3. One entry per CDR3 protein results from TCRdb running MiXCR on the multiplex PCR reads. The table records about 380,000 distinct CDR3 sequences, around 20% of them present only once.

Sequenced sample: blood. The chain carries TRBV12-3 or TRBV12-4 and TRBJ2-7; 12 bases align to TRBD2. This sequence originates from a man younger than 35 with Graves' ophthalmopathy. Here the CDR3 reads CASTPTSGGYEQYF. The CDR3, as DNA: TGTGCCAGCACCCCGACTAGCGGGGGCTACGAGCAGTACTTC.